The entry below describes one T cell receptor beta chain. Its target is unknown. Germline V gives CDR1 KGHDR, CDR2 SFDVKD. The length of the CDR3 is 14 residues. V shed 4 bases and J shed 6 bases, with 14 bases lying between them. This specimen belongs to a study of T cell responses to AZD1222 COVID-19 vaccine. Study results and limitations: Repertoire sampling happened only post peak T cell response. Donors were mostly white British, more females; clonal diversity possibly underestimated.

Clones were sequenced by immunoSEQ multiplex PCR, and TCRdb holds only the in-frame ones, with some missing. The sample has some 120,000 clones; about 90% are singletons. The specimen was peripheral blood, collected on day 0 of AZD1222 vaccination. This sequence joins TRBV24-1 and TRBJ1-2; D perhaps matches TRBD1 (5 bases). The receptor was derived from an adult in good health. As DNA, the CDR3 is TGTGCCACCAGTGACCTGGACAAGAGCGATGGCTACACCTTC. It encodes CATSDLDKSDGYTF.